A selection of T cell receptor beta chains follows, all from one sample in a study of T-cell reconstitution after alpha-beta-depleted transplantation in children. TCRdb recomputed calls from the PCR reads with MiXCR, one row per CDR3 protein. This sample has 450,000 to 500,000 distinct CDR3 sequences, with around 12% found just once. The starting material was PBMCs from the stem cell graft donor, obtained from the stem cell graft. These receptors were obtained from a human donor who donated a stem cell graft to a child with combined immunodeficiency. Both conserved end residues are trimmed from each CDR3. Fields, in order: J gene, D gene, CDR3 length, V gene, clone size, CDR3 protein. D genes are given only for firm matches. Rows give clone size only sometimes, using once, few, many, or a class for an expanded clone.

j_gene: TRBJ2-1; d_gene: TRBD1; len: 13; v_gene: TRBV30; abundance: once; CDR3aa: AWTLTGVVYNEQF
j_gene: TRBJ2-3; d_gene: -; len: 11; v_gene: TRBV6-4; abundance: few; CDR3aa: ANDSVSTDTQY
j_gene: TRBJ2-7; d_gene: TRBD2; len: 11; v_gene: TRBV10-3; abundance: few; CDR3aa: AITGKRDYEQY
j_gene: TRBJ1-5; d_gene: TRBD1; len: 13; v_gene: TRBV20-1; abundance: few; CDR3aa: SARDADRVNQPQH
j_gene: TRBJ2-1; d_gene: -; len: 11; v_gene: TRBV20-1; abundance: -; CDR3aa: SAIETTENEQF
j_gene: TRBJ2-3; d_gene: -; len: 12; v_gene: TRBV4-3; abundance: many; CDR3aa: ASSQGTVRDTQY
j_gene: TRBJ1-5; d_gene: -; len: 11; v_gene: TRBV12-3/TRBV12-4; abundance: -; CDR3aa: ASTKGANQPQH
j_gene: TRBJ2-2; d_gene: TRBD2; len: 16; v_gene: TRBV4-1; abundance: few; CDR3aa: ASSHQNWGLESAGELF
j_gene: TRBJ2-5; d_gene: -; len: 13; v_gene: TRBV25-1; abundance: -; CDR3aa: ASSEKVGRGETQY
j_gene: TRBJ2-3; d_gene: -; len: 15; v_gene: TRBV7-8; abundance: -; CDR3aa: ASSFDRQGASTDTQY
j_gene: TRBJ1-1; d_gene: -; len: 11; v_gene: TRBV10-3; abundance: many; CDR3aa: AISGQLNTEAF
j_gene: TRBJ2-2; d_gene: TRBD2; len: 12; v_gene: TRBV29-1; abundance: few; CDR3aa: SVGLAGGPGELF
j_gene: TRBJ2-7; d_gene: TRBD2; len: 11; v_gene: TRBV20-1; abundance: -; CDR3aa: SARGGGTYEQY
j_gene: TRBJ1-1; d_gene: -; len: 11; v_gene: TRBV12-3/TRBV12-4; abundance: few; CDR3aa: ASSLGPTIEAF
j_gene: TRBJ2-5; d_gene: TRBD2; len: 10; v_gene: TRBV30; abundance: -; CDR3aa: AWGPGGRTQY
j_gene: TRBJ1-3; d_gene: TRBD1; len: 16; v_gene: TRBV12-3/TRBV12-4; abundance: few; CDR3aa: ASRSDPGTASSGNTIY
j_gene: TRBJ2-1; d_gene: -; len: 12; v_gene: TRBV19; abundance: few; CDR3aa: ASSIVGGRDEQF
j_gene: TRBJ2-1; d_gene: -; len: 11; v_gene: TRBV20-1; abundance: many; CDR3aa: SAREGGVNEQF
j_gene: TRBJ2-7; d_gene: -; len: 13; v_gene: TRBV28; abundance: -; CDR3aa: ASSKSGLNGYEQY
j_gene: TRBJ2-5; d_gene: TRBD2; len: 15; v_gene: TRBV3-1; abundance: few; CDR3aa: ASSQELAGGRQETQY
j_gene: TRBJ1-2; d_gene: TRBD1; len: 12; v_gene: TRBV9; abundance: few; CDR3aa: ASSVTGGNYGYT
j_gene: TRBJ2-1; d_gene: -; len: 11; v_gene: TRBV19; abundance: -; CDR3aa: ASSIAGANEQF
j_gene: TRBJ2-3; d_gene: -; len: 12; v_gene: TRBV12-3/TRBV12-4; abundance: few; CDR3aa: ASRIGLYTDTQY
j_gene: TRBJ2-1; d_gene: -; len: 13; v_gene: TRBV12-3/TRBV12-4; abundance: -; CDR3aa: ASSFFVTGYNEQF
j_gene: TRBJ2-6; d_gene: -; len: 14; v_gene: TRBV6-4; abundance: many; CDR3aa: ASSDSSSSGANVLT
j_gene: TRBJ2-1; d_gene: TRBD2; len: 14; v_gene: TRBV5-6; abundance: many; CDR3aa: ASSLRTSGGYNEQF
j_gene: TRBJ2-1; d_gene: -; len: 13; v_gene: TRBV29-1; abundance: few; CDR3aa: SVGGPLLSYNEQF
j_gene: TRBJ2-3; d_gene: -; len: 9; v_gene: TRBV7-2; abundance: -; CDR3aa: ASSAMDTQY
j_gene: TRBJ2-7; d_gene: -; len: 10; v_gene: TRBV7-2; abundance: -; CDR3aa: ASSSTYYEQY
j_gene: TRBJ1-4; d_gene: -; len: 11; v_gene: TRBV4-3; abundance: many; CDR3aa: ASSWETNEKLF
j_gene: TRBJ1-1; d_gene: -; len: 13; v_gene: TRBV5-1; abundance: -; CDR3aa: ASSQMATGDTEAF
j_gene: TRBJ2-7; d_gene: -; len: 12; v_gene: TRBV19; abundance: few; CDR3aa: ASSPPGALYEQY
j_gene: TRBJ2-1; d_gene: TRBD2; len: 18; v_gene: TRBV10-3; abundance: few; CDR3aa: AISGGPGTSGRSSYNEQF
j_gene: TRBJ2-7; d_gene: TRBD2; len: 10; v_gene: TRBV29-1; abundance: many; CDR3aa: SVVAGRYEQY
j_gene: TRBJ2-5; d_gene: TRBD2; len: 16; v_gene: TRBV12-3/TRBV12-4; abundance: -; CDR3aa: ASNKGGTSGVSGETQY
j_gene: TRBJ2-2; d_gene: TRBD2; len: 16; v_gene: TRBV2; abundance: -; CDR3aa: ASSEARRLAGDSGELF
j_gene: TRBJ2-1; d_gene: -; len: 13; v_gene: TRBV6-5; abundance: many; CDR3aa: ASSSLAYPYNEQF
j_gene: TRBJ1-6; d_gene: -; len: 16; v_gene: TRBV5-1; abundance: few; CDR3aa: ASSTYGVRVSSNSPLH
j_gene: TRBJ1-1; d_gene: TRBD1; len: 17; v_gene: TRBV10-3; abundance: -; CDR3aa: ALSAPGQPKIGMNTEAF
j_gene: TRBJ2-3; d_gene: TRBD1; len: 14; v_gene: TRBV29-1; abundance: few; CDR3aa: SVIPFRTGETDTQY